These T cell receptor beta chains were read from a single sample in a study of CD8+CD57+ T cells in acquired aplastic anemia. TCRdb reprocessed the reads via MiXCR and lists one record per CDR3 protein. The sample lists 200,000 or so distinct CDR3 sequences, under 70% occurring once. Sequences were obtained from sorted CD4+, CD8+, or CD8+CD57+ T cells (not recorded which) from PBMCs. These receptors all come from a human donor with severe aplastic anemia or a healthy control (not recorded which). Both conserved end residues are part of each CDR3. A D gene is named only where the DNA matches it firmly. Not every row has a clone size; where given, it reads once, few, many or a size class.

abundance	v_gene	d_gene	j_gene	CDR3nt	CDR3aa
-	TRBV10-3	TRBD1	TRBJ2-7	TGTGCCATCAGTGAGTCAGGGACAGGGGTTAAGTTTGGCGAGCAGTACTTC	CAISESGTGVKFGEQYF
-	TRBV27	TRBD2	TRBJ2-1	TGTGCCAGCAGTCCCCTAGCGGGGGCAGGGGGCATTGAGCAGTTCTTC	CASSPLAGAGGIEQFF
-	TRBV7-8	-	TRBJ1-5	TGTGCCAGCAGCTTAGCAATGGGAAGCAATCAGCCCCAGCATTTT	CASSLAMGSNQPQHF
-	TRBV7-3	-	TRBJ1-5	TGTGCCAGCAGCCGTGGGTCGGGCTCCCAGCCCCAGCATTTT	CASSRGSGSQPQHF
once	TRBV5-1	-	TRBJ2-2	TGCGCCAGCGGCGAGGGGCTGGGGGACGGGGAGCTGTTTTTT	CASGEGLGDGELFF
-	TRBV7-9	-	TRBJ1-2	TGTGCCAGCAGCCTGTTTGGCAGGGTCGGCTACACCTTC	CASSLFGRVGYTF
-	TRBV25-1	-	TRBJ1-1	TGTGCCAGCAGTCGAGGGGGGGTCCCACGGAACACTGAAGCTTTCTTT	CASSRGGVPRNTEAFF
-	TRBV7-4	-	TRBJ1-1	TGTGCCAGCAGACCCACCGCAGGGGCTACTGAAGCTTTCTTT	CASRPTAGATEAFF
-	TRBV10-1	-	TRBJ2-3	TGTGCCAGCAGTGGATCGTTCGAGCGGGTGACAGATACGCAGTATTTT	CASSGSFERVTDTQYF
many	TRBV7-2	-	TRBJ2-3	TGTGCCAGCAGCTTGGACTCTGGGGGCACAGATACGCAGTATTTT	CASSLDSGGTDTQYF
-	TRBV2	-	TRBJ2-5	TGTGCCAGCCGACTGGGGTACCAAGAGACCCAGTACTTC	CASRLGYQETQYF
-	TRBV5-8	-	TRBJ2-1	TGTGCCAGCAGCAACCAGCAGTGGCAGTTCTTC	CASSNQQWQFF
few	TRBV15	-	TRBJ1-5	TGTGCCACCAGCGGAAGATCGGGGAGCAATCAGCCCCAGCATTTT	CATSGRSGSNQPQHF
-	TRBV7-2	TRBD1	TRBJ2-3	TGTGCCAGCAGATCCGGGACAGACACAGATACGCAGTATTTT	CASRSGTDTDTQYF
-	TRBV19	-	TRBJ2-4	TGTGCCAGTAGTAGAAACAGGGGACTTTCCAAAAACATTCAGTACTTC	CASSRNRGLSKNIQYF
-	TRBV20-1	TRBD1	TRBJ2-3	TGCAGTGTTCAGGCAGGGACAGGGGTTATAGATACGCAGTATTTT	CSVQAGTGVIDTQYF
few	TRBV9	-	TRBJ2-7	TGTGCCAGCAGCGTAGGGGCAGGCCAGGCCTACGAGCAGTACTTC	CASSVGAGQAYEQYF
-	TRBV7-9	TRBD2	TRBJ2-1	TGTGCCAGCAGCGCGACGCCGGGAGGGCAGTTCTTC	CASSATPGGQFF
-	TRBV24-1	-	TRBJ2-5	TGTGCCACCAGTGATTCCGACAGCCGGGTGGAAGAGACCCAGTACTTC	CATSDSDSRVEETQYF
-	TRBV7-6	TRBD2	TRBJ2-5	TGTGCCAGCAGGACCACTAGCGGACAAGAGACCCAGTACTTC	CASRTTSGQETQYF
few	TRBV5-6	-	TRBJ2-7	TGTGCCAGCAGCAAGGATATTTACGAGCAGTACTTC	CASSKDIYEQYF
many	TRBV9	-	TRBJ1-6	TGTGCCAGCAGCTTGGGAGACAATACCCATTCACCCCTCCACTTT	CASSLGDNTHSPLHF
-	TRBV20-1	-	TRBJ1-6	TGCAGTGCTAGAGAGCTGAAATACACCTTTCTCCACTTT	CSARELKYTFLHF
-	TRBV12-3/TRBV12-4	TRBD2	TRBJ2-1	TGTGCCAGCAGTTTCCCGGGGGGAACGGGAGAGCAGTTCTTC	CASSFPGGTGEQFF
many	TRBV5-1	-	TRBJ1-3	TGCGCCAGCAGCCCATCCGGGACGCTCTCTGGAAACACCATATATTTT	CASSPSGTLSGNTIYF